This T cell receptor (beta chain) was found in a study of CD8+ T cells in alopecia areata. Study results and limitations: Scalp samples also yield sequences of resident alphabeta T cells from normal skin.

Germline CDR1 SGHVS, CDR2 FNYEAQ. V was cut by 5 bases and J by 4 bases, with 14 bases left in between. This CDR3 contains 14 residues. Details on this clone: Its target is unknown.

cDNA prepared by RNA extraction and subsequent reverse transcription served as the template for sequencing. Profiled with immunoSEQ multiplex PCR; TCRdb holds only in-frame clones, not every one. This repertoire shows about 210,000 clones, just over 65% found once; its top ten account for 1% to 1.5%. The treatment here: oral pan-JAK inhibitor, 5-10 mg twice daily. This receptor was identified in a human donor with alopecia areata. The sequences come from CD4+ T cells sorted from blood, collected at approximately week 45, from a patient treated with tofacitinib. The chain carries TRBV7-6 and TRBJ2-5; D gene unclear. CDR3 sequence: CASSRIPGSETQYF. DNA of the CDR3: TGTGCCAGCAGCCGCATCCCCGGGTCAGAGACCCAGTACTTC. Combining the CDR3 with reference TRBV7-6 and TRBJ2-5 gives the whole variable domain GAGVSQSPRYKVTKRGQDVALRCDPISGHVSLYWYRQALGQGPEFLTYFNYEAQQDKSGLPNDRFSAERPEGSISTLTIQRTEQRDSAMYRCASSRIPGSETQYFGPGTRLLVL.